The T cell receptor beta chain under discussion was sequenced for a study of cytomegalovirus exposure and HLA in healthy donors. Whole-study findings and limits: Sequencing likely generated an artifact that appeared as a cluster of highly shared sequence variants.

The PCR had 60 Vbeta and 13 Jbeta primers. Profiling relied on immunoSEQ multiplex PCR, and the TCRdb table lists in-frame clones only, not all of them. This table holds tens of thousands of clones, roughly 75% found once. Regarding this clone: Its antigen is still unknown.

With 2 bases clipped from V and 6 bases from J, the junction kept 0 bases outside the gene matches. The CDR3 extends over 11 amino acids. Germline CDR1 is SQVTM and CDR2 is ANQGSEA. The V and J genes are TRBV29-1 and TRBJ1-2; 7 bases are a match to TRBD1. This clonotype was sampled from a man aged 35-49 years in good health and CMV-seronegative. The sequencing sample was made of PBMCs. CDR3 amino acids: CSVETGDGYTF. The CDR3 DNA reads TGCAGCGTTGAAACAGGGGATGGCTACACCTTC. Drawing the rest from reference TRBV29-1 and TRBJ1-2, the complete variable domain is SAVISQKPSRDICQRGTSLTIQCQVDSQVTMMFWYRQQPGQSLTLIATANQGSEATYESGFVIDKFPISRPNLTFSTLTVSNMSPEDSSIYLCSVETGDGYTFGSGTRLTVV.